The T cell receptor beta chain under discussion was sequenced for a study of T cells in localized non-small cell lung cancer. The CDR3 covers 15 residues. Trimming removed 5 bases from V and 5 bases from J, with 18 bases in between. Germline V gene lookup returns CDR1 SEHNR and CDR2 FQNEAQ (reference sequence). Only in-frame clones appear in the TCRdb table, and some are missing; sequencing was by immunoSEQ multiplex PCR. This sample has some 64,000 clones, with about four fifths found just once. The rearrangement uses TRBV7-9 and TRBJ2-5; D assignment may be TRBD1 or TRBD2 (5 bases each). The TCR comes from a man aged 35-75 years with stage II lung adenocarcinoma. Material: PBMCs, obtained before any cancer treatment. Here the CDR3 DNA reads TGTGCCAGCAGCCAGGGAAGACTACGGGTCGAGACCCAGTACTTC. The encoded protein is CASSQGRLRVETQYF.